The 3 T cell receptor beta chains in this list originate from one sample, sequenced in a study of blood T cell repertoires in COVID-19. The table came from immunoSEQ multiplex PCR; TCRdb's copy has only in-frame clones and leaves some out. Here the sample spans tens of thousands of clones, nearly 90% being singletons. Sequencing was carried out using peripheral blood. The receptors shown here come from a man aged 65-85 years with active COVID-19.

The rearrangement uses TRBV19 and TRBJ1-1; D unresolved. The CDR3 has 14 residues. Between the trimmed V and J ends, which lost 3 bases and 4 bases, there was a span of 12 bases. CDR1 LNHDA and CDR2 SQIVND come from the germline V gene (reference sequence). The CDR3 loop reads CASSMVESPTEAFF. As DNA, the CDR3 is TGTGCCAGTAGTATGGTGGAGTCCCCCACTGAAGCTTTCTTT. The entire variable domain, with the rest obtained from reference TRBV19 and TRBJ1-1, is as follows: DGGITQSPKYLFRKEGQNVTLSCEQNLNHDAMYWYRQDPGQGLRLIYYSQIVNDFQKGDIAEGYSVSREKKESFPLTVTSAQKNPTAFYLCASSMVESPTEAFFGQGTRLTVV.

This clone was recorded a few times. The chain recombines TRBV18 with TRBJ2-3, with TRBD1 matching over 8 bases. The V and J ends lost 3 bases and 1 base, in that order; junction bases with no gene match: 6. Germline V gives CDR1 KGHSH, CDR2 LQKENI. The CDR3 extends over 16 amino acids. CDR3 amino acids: CASSPGRGQGTDTQYF. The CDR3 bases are TGTGCCAGCTCACCCGGCCGGGGACAGGGCACAGATACGCAGTATTTT.

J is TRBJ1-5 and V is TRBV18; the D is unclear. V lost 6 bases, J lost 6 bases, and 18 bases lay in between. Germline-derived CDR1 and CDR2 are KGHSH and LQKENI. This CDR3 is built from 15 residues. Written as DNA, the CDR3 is TGTGCCAGCTCTCTCGTGCCGGGAGGCAGTCAGCCCCAGCATTTT. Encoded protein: CASSLVPGGSQPQHF.